One and the same sample provided the 10 T cell receptor beta chains below, sequenced in a study of blood T cell repertoires in COVID-19. The protocol was immunoSEQ multiplex PCR, while the TCRdb copy is restricted to in-frame clones and leaves out a portion. Here the sample spans around 70,000 clones, about 83% being singletons. Sequencing was performed on peripheral blood. These TCRs come from a man older than 75 with acute or convalescent COVID-19.

V gene TRBV6-5 combines with J gene TRBJ1-1, with 8 bases fitting TRBD1. Germline lookup yields CDR1 MNHEY and CDR2 SVGAGI. V trimming: 4 bases; J trimming: 4 bases; junction bases outside the gene matches: 5. This CDR3 comprises 14 residues. CDR3 in amino acids: CASSSSDRATEAFF. The CDR3 DNA reads as TGTGCCAGCAGTTCCTCGGACAGGGCCACTGAAGCTTTCTTT.

The V and J genes are TRBV7-2 and TRBJ2-3, with TRBD1 identical over 10 bases. Germline V gene sequence: CDR1 SGHTA, CDR2 FQGNSA. V shed 5 bases, J shed 9 bases, and the junction held 8 bases outside the gene matches. This CDR3 has 14 residues. CDR3 amino acids: CASSRDRGGGTQYF. The CDR3 DNA sequence: TGTGCCAGCAGCCGGGACAGGGGTGGAGGGACGCAGTATTTT.

J is TRBJ2-5 and V is TRBV5-1; 8 nucleotides agree with TRBD2. In germline, CDR1 is SGHRS, CDR2 YFSETQ. The CDR3 contains 14 residues. The CDR3 loop is CPRSYRGGQETQYF. Here the CDR3 DNA reads TGCCCCCGCAGCTACCGGGGGGGACAAGAGACCCAGTACTTC.

The chain employs TRBV19 and TRBJ1-4; 8 bases fit TRBD1. This CDR3 region has 13 residues. The germline CDR1 and CDR2 sequences are LNHDA and SQIVND (reference sequence). V shed 7 bases and J 4 bases; nucleotides not matched to a gene: 2. CDR3 sequence: CASTGTGNEKLFF. The DNA of the CDR3 is TGTGCCAGTACCGGGACAGGTAATGAAAAACTGTTTTTT.

This clone has ten or more counts. V and J are TRBV5-8 and TRBJ1-1; the match to TRBD1 covers 7 bases. The V gene's germline CDR1 is SGHTS and CDR2 YDEGEE. The CDR3 consists of 15 residues. V dropped 4 bases and J dropped 4; count of bases not matched to a gene: 10. DNA of the CDR3: TGTGCCAGCAGCCTCCGGACAGGTTGGCGCACTGAAGCTTTCTTT. Protein: CASSLRTGWRTEAFF.

The rearrangement links TRBV19 to TRBJ1-5; D is possibly TRBD1 (5 bases). Trimming shortened V by 3 bases and J by 3 bases, and 21 bases separated the two germline ends. This CDR3 has 18 residues. From germline, CDR1 is LNHDA and CDR2 SQIVND (reference sequence). The CDR3 sequence: CASSIAGGRWLNNQPQHF. The CDR3 DNA reads TGTGCCAGTAGTATCGCCGGGGGGAGGTGGTTGAACAATCAGCCCCAGCATTTT.

The chain links TRBV29-1 to TRBJ1-1; no clear D. The germline V and J ends were trimmed by 6 bases and 5 bases, with 13 bases remaining between them. Per germline, CDR1 SQVTM and CDR2 ANQGSEA. The CDR3 is 12 residues long. The CDR3 nucleotides read TGCAGCGTCCCTGGCGGTAGGACTGAAGCTTTCTTT. Protein sequence: CSVPGGRTEAFF.

The chain has TRBV27 and TRBJ2-2, with TRBD1 identical over 8 bases. CDR1 is MNHEY, CDR2 SMNVEV, per germline (reference sequence). The CDR3 is 16 amino acids. V trimming: 3 bases; J trimming: 5 bases; junction bases outside the gene matches: 8. The CDR3 sequence: CASSFMGRGRTGELFF. The CDR3 DNA reads as TGTGCCAGCAGTTTCATGGGCAGGGGGCGAACCGGGGAGCTGTTTTTT.

The chain has TRBV7-8 and TRBJ1-1; D not resolved. Trimming left V 5 bases short and J 4 bases short, with 11 bases between. Germline CDR1 reads SGHVS; CDR2 reads FQNEAQ. The CDR3 runs to 13 residues. This chain's CDR3 is CASSRSGFTEAFF. DNA of the CDR3: TGTGCCAGCAGCCGTAGCGGGTTCACTGAAGCTTTCTTT.

The CDR3 reads CASTSAGGDTDTQYF. CDR3 bases: TGTGCCAGCACCTCAGCGGGAGGGGACACAGATACGCAGTATTTT. The rearrangement joins TRBV27 to TRBJ2-3; 10 nucleotides agree with TRBD2. This CDR3 region has 15 residues. Trimming at V came to 7 bases and at J to 2 bases, leaving 6 bases not matched to a gene. The V gene's germline CDR1 is MNHEY and CDR2 SMNVEV (reference sequence).